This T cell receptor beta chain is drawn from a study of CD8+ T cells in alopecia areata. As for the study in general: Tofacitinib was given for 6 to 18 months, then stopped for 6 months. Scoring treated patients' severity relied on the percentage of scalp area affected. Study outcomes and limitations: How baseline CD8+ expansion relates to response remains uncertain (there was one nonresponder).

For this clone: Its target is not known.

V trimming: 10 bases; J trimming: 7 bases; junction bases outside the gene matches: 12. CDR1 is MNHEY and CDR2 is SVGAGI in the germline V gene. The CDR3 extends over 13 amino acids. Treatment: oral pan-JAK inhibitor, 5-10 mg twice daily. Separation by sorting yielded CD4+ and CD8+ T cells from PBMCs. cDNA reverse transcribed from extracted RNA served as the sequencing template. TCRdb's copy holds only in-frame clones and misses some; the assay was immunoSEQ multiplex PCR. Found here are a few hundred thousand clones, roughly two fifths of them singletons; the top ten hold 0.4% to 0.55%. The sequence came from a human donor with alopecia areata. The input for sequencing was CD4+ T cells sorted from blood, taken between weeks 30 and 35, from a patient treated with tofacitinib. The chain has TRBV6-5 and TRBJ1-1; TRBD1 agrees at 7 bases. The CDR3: CATTREGGIEAFF. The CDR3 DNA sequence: TGTGCCACTACACGGGAAGGGGGCATTGAAGCTTTCTTT.